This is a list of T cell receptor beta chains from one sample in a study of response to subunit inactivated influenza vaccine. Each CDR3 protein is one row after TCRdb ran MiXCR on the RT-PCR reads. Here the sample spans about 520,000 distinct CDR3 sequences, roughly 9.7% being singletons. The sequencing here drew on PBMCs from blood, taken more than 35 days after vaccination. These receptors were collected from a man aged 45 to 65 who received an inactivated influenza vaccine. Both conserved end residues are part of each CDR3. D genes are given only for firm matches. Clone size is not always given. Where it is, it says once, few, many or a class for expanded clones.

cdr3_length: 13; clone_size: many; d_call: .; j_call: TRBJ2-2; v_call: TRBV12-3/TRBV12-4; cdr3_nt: TGTGCCAGCAGTTTCGGCGATGCCGGGGAGCTGTTTTTT; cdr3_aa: CASSFGDAGELFF
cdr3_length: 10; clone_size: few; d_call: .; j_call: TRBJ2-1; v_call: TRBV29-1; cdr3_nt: TGCAGCGTTGTATTAAATGAGCAGTTCTTC; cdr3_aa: CSVVLNEQFF
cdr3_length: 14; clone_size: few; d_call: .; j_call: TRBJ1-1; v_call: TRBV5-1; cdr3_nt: TGCGCCAGCAGTTCGGGGGGTCCGAACACTGAAGCTTTCTTT; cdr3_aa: CASSSGGPNTEAFF
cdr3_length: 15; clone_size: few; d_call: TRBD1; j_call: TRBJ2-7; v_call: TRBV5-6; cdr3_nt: TGTGCCAGCAGCTTGCAGACAGGGCGATCCTACGAGCAGTACTTC; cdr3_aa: CASSLQTGRSYEQYF
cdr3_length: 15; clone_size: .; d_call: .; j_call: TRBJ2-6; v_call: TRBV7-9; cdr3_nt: TGTGCCAGCAGCTTAGGTTGGGCTGGGGCCAACGTCCTGACTTTC; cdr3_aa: CASSLGWAGANVLTF
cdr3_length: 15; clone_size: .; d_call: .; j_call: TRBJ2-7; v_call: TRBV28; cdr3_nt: TGTGCCAGCAGTTTTAAACCGGACGGAGCCTACGAGCAGTACTTC; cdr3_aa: CASSFKPDGAYEQYF
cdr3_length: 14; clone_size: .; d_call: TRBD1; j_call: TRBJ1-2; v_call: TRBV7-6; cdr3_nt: TGTGCCAGCAGCCCCGGGACAGGGCCCTATGGCTACACCTTC; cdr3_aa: CASSPGTGPYGYTF
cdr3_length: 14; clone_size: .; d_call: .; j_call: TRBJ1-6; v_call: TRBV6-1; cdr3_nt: TGTGCCAGCAGTCCTCGGACAGTCTCATCACCCCTCCACTTT; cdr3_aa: CASSPRTVSSPLHF
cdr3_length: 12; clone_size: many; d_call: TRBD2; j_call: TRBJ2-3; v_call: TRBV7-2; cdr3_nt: TGTGCCAGCAGCTTGCTAGCGGGGTCTAAATATTTT; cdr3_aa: CASSLLAGSKYF
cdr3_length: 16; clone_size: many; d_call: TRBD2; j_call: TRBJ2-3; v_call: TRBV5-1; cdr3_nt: TGTGCCAGCAGTTTTGGGACTAGCGGGAGCACAGATACGCAGTATTTT; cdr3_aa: CASSFGTSGSTDTQYF
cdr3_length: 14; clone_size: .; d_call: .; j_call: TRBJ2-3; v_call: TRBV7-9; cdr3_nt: TGTGCCAGCAGCTTCCAAGGCAGCACAGATACGCAGTATTTT; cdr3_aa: CASSFQGSTDTQYF
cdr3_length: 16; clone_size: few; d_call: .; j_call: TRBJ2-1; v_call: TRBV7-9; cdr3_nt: TGTGCCAGCAGCTTAGAGTATAAGGAGGAGGGTCATGAGCAGTTCTTC; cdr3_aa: CASSLEYKEEGHEQFF
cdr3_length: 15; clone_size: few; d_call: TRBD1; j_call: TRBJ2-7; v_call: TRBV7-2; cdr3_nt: TGTGCCAGCAGCCGGGACAGGAATCCCTCCTACGAGCAGTACTTC; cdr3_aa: CASSRDRNPSYEQYF
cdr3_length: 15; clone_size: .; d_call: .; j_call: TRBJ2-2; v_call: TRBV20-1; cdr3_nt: TGCAGTGCTAGAGATTTTATTACTGGTACCGGGGAGCTGTTTTTT; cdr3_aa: CSARDFITGTGELFF
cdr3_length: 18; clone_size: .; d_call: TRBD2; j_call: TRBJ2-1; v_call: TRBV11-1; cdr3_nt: TGTGCCAGCAGCCCCCGGGTAAGGGGGACTAGAGACCACAATGAGCAGTTCTTC; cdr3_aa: CASSPRVRGTRDHNEQFF